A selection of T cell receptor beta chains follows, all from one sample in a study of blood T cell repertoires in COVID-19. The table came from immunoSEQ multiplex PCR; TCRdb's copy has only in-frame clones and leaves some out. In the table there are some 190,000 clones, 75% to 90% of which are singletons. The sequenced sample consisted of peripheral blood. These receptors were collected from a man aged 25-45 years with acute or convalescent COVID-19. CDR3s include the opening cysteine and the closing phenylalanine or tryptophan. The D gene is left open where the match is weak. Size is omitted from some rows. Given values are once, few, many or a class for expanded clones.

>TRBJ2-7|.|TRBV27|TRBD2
CASSSPILAGGPHEQYF
TGTGCCAGCAGTTCCCCAATTCTAGCGGGAGGGCCCCACGAGCAGTACTTC
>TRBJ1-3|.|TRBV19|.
CASSIRMRGEANSGNTIYF
TGTGCCAGTAGTATTCGGATGCGGGGAGAAGCTAACTCTGGAAACACCATATATTTT
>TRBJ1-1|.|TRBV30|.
CAWDRLNTEAFF
TGTGCCTGGGACAGATTGAACACTGAAGCTTTCTTT
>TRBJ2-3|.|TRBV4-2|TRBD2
CASSQGIGTRVVNTQYF
TGTGCCAGCAGCCAGGGCATCGGGACTAGGGTGGTAAATACGCAGTATTTT
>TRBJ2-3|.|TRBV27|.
CAVRGHTRDTQYF
TGTGCCGTCAGGGGTCACACGCGGGATACGCAGTATTTT
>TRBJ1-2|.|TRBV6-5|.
CASSVERRYGYTF
TGTGCCAGCAGCGTAGAACGGCGGTATGGCTACACCTTC
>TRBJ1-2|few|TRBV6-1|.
CASSGQESGHFNYGYTF
TGTGCCAGCAGTGGGCAGGAGTCGGGACATTTTAACTATGGCTACACCTTC
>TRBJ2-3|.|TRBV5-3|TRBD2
CARSLSLAVAADTQYF
TGTGCCAGAAGCTTGTCACTAGCGGTGGCGGCAGATACGCAGTATTTT
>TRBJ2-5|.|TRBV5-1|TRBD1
CASSITGTGPETQYF
TGCGCCAGCAGCATTACCGGGACAGGGCCAGAGACCCAGTACTTC
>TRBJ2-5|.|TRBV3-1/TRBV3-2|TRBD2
CASYKRGQETQYF
TGTGCCAGCTATAAGCGGGGACAAGAGACCCAGTACTTC
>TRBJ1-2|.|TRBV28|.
CASSFPRTANYGYTF
TGTGCCAGCAGTTTCCCCCGGACAGCGAACTATGGCTACACCTTC
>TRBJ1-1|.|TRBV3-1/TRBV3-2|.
CASSQGGGGRSAEAFF
TGTGCCAGCAGCCAAGGAGGGGGGGGCCGATCAGCTGAAGCTTTCTTT
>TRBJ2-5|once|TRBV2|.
CASSEVAGGETQYF
TGTGCCAGCAGTGAAGTGGCCGGGGGAGAGACCCAGTACTTC
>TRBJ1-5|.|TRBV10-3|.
CASAQGSASNQPQHF
TGTGCCAGCGCCCAGGGGTCAGCTAGCAATCAGCCCCAGCATTTT
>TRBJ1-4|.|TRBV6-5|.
CASEGWGDTNEKLFF
TGTGCCAGCGAGGGGTGGGGGGATACTAATGAAAAACTGTTTTTT
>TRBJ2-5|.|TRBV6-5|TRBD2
CASRPAGAETQYF
TGTGCCAGCAGACCAGCGGGAGCAGAGACCCAGTACTTC
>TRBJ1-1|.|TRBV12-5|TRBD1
CASGSGDSRNTEAFF
TGTGCTAGTGGTTCAGGGGACAGCAGAAACACTGAAGCTTTCTTT
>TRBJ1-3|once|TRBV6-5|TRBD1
CASNLQGARGNTIYF
TGTGCCAGCAATTTACAGGGGGCGCGTGGAAACACCATATATTTT
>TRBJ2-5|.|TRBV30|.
CAWSGHVWYQETQYF
TGTGCCTGGAGTGGACACGTTTGGTACCAAGAGACCCAGTACTTC
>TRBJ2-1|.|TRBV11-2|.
CASSRWGLTSHNEQFF
TGTGCCAGCAGCCGATGGGGCCTCACCTCCCACAATGAGCAGTTCTTC
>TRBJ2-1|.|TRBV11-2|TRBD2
CASVTSGLSEQFF
TGTGCCAGCGTTACTAGCGGGTTAAGCGAGCAGTTCTTC
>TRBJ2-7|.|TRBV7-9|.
CASSTEGLPYEQYF
TGTGCCAGCTCCACGGAGGGCCTTCCCTACGAGCAGTACTTC
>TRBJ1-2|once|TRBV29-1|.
CSVGSTAPLNGYTF
TGCAGCGTTGGTTCGACAGCGCCTTTGAATGGCTACACCTTC
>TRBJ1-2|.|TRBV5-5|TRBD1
CASSPGDRGRGSYGYTF
TGTGCCAGCAGCCCAGGGGACAGGGGGCGTGGGAGCTATGGCTACACCTTC
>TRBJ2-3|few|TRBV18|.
CASSPVRRVDTQYF
TGTGCCAGCTCACCCGTCCGGCGGGTGGATACGCAGTATTTT
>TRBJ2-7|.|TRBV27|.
CASRNTGIVSYEQYF
TGTGCCAGCAGGAATACAGGGATAGTCTCCTACGAGCAGTACTTC
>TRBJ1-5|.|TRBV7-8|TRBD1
CASSLGDRGPREQPQHF
TGTGCCAGCAGCTTGGGGGACAGGGGGCCACGGGAACAGCCCCAGCATTTT
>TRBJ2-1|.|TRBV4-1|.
CASSSDLRAKATQGQFF
TGCGCCAGCAGCTCCGATCTCAGGGCCAAGGCTACCCAAGGGCAGTTCTTC
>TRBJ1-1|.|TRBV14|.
CASSSQLNTEAFF
TGTGCCAGCAGCTCACAGCTGAACACTGAAGCTTTCTTT